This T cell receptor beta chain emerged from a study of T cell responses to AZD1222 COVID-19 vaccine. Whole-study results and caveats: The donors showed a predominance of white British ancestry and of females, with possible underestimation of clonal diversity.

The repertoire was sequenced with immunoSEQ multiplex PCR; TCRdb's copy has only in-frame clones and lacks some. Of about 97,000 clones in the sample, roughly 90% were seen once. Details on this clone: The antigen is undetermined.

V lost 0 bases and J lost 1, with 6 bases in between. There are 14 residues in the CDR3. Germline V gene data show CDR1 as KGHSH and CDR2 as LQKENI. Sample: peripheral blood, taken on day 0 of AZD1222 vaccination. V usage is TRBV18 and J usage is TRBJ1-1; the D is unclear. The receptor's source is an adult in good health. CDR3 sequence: CASSPPGPNTEAFF. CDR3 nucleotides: TGTGCCAGCTCACCACCCGGACCGAACACTGAAGCTTTCTTT.